Listed below are T cell receptor beta chains from one sample, sequenced in a study of cytomegalovirus exposure and HLA in healthy donors. Assay used: immunoSEQ multiplex PCR; TCRdb lists only in-frame clones, some missing. The sample lists nearly 110,000 clones, around 69% occurring once. The sample was PBMCs. The receptors originated from a man between 18 and 35 years old in good health and CMV-seronegative. The CDR3 runs from the conserved cysteine through the conserved F or W. Fields, in order: V gene, J gene, clone size, D gene, CDR3 protein, CDR3 DNA. The D gene is left open where the match is weak. Not all rows give a size; the values are once, few, many and, for expanded clones, a class.

v_call: TRBV6-5; j_call: TRBJ1-1; clone_size: few; d_call: TRBD1; cdr3_aa: CASSRQGNTEAFF; cdr3_nt: TGTGCCAGCAGTCGACAGGGGAACACTGAAGCTTTCTTT
v_call: TRBV7-9; j_call: TRBJ1-6; clone_size: NA; d_call: TRBD1; cdr3_aa: CASSPAGQANSPLHF; cdr3_nt: TGTGCCAGCAGCCCGGCAGGACAGGCAAATTCACCCCTCCACTTT
v_call: TRBV10-3; j_call: TRBJ1-6; clone_size: NA; d_call: NA; cdr3_aa: CAISELQGNSPLHF; cdr3_nt: TGTGCCATCAGTGAGTTACAGGGAAATTCACCCCTCCACTTT
v_call: TRBV7-9; j_call: TRBJ1-1; clone_size: NA; d_call: NA; cdr3_aa: CASSLQLDTTEAFF; cdr3_nt: TGTGCCAGCAGCTTACAACTGGACACCACTGAAGCTTTCTTT
v_call: TRBV28; j_call: TRBJ1-6; clone_size: NA; d_call: TRBD1; cdr3_aa: CASSRDRANSPLHF; cdr3_nt: TGTGCCAGCAGTAGAGACAGGGCGAATTCACCCCTCCACTTT
v_call: TRBV6-1; j_call: TRBJ2-7; clone_size: NA; d_call: TRBD1; cdr3_aa: CASRGPGQGPYEQYF; cdr3_nt: TGTGCCAGCAGGGGCCCGGGACAGGGTCCTTACGAGCAGTACTTC
v_call: TRBV5-4; j_call: TRBJ2-7; clone_size: NA; d_call: TRBD2; cdr3_aa: CASSSGTQLYEQYF; cdr3_nt: TGTGCCAGCAGCAGCGGGACGCAACTATACGAGCAGTACTTC
v_call: TRBV4-2; j_call: TRBJ2-1; clone_size: NA; d_call: TRBD2; cdr3_aa: CASSQGWGTSSHNEQFF; cdr3_nt: TGTGCCAGCAGCCAAGGGTGGGGGACTAGCTCTCACAATGAGCAGTTCTTC
v_call: TRBV6-5; j_call: TRBJ1-5; clone_size: NA; d_call: NA; cdr3_aa: CASGRVIGNQPQHF; cdr3_nt: TGTGCCAGCGGGCGGGTGATAGGCAATCAGCCCCAGCATTTT
v_call: TRBV7-9; j_call: TRBJ1-1; clone_size: few; d_call: NA; cdr3_aa: CASRGGENTEAFF; cdr3_nt: TGTGCCAGCAGAGGGGGGGAGAACACTGAAGCTTTCTTT
v_call: TRBV19; j_call: TRBJ2-5; clone_size: NA; d_call: TRBD2; cdr3_aa: CASSIGAGGQETQYF; cdr3_nt: TGTGCCAGTAGTATTGGGGCGGGGGGCCAAGAGACCCAGTACTTC
v_call: TRBV5-1; j_call: TRBJ1-1; clone_size: NA; d_call: NA; cdr3_aa: CASSAATGRMNTEAFF; cdr3_nt: TGCGCCAGCAGCGCAGCTACAGGGCGCATGAACACTGAAGCTTTCTTT
v_call: TRBV9; j_call: TRBJ2-1; clone_size: once; d_call: NA; cdr3_aa: CASQRDSYNEQFF; cdr3_nt: TGTGCCAGCCAACGGGACTCCTACAATGAGCAGTTCTTC
v_call: TRBV2; j_call: TRBJ1-2; clone_size: NA; d_call: NA; cdr3_aa: CASIGQSSYGYTF; cdr3_nt: TGTGCCAGCATTGGACAGTCTTCTTATGGCTACACCTTC
v_call: TRBV29-1; j_call: TRBJ2-7; clone_size: NA; d_call: NA; cdr3_aa: CSVDLGHEQYF; cdr3_nt: TGCAGCGTTGATTTGGGCCACGAGCAGTACTTC
v_call: TRBV27; j_call: TRBJ1-6; clone_size: NA; d_call: TRBD1; cdr3_aa: CASSLNRGGSYNSPLHF; cdr3_nt: TGTGCCAGCAGTTTGAACAGGGGAGGCTCCTATAATTCACCCCTCCACTTT
v_call: TRBV25-1; j_call: TRBJ1-1; clone_size: NA; d_call: NA; cdr3_aa: CASSERSEAFF; cdr3_nt: TGTGCCAGCAGTGAGAGGTCTGAAGCTTTCTTT
v_call: TRBV5-1; j_call: TRBJ2-3; clone_size: NA; d_call: NA; cdr3_aa: CASSLAVDTQYF; cdr3_nt: TGCGCCAGCAGCTTGGCAGTGGATACGCAGTATTTT
v_call: TRBV5-1; j_call: TRBJ2-7; clone_size: NA; d_call: NA; cdr3_aa: CASSLTVSYEQYF; cdr3_nt: TGCGCCAGCAGCTTAACGGTCTCCTACGAGCAGTACTTC
v_call: TRBV9; j_call: TRBJ2-6; clone_size: NA; d_call: NA; cdr3_aa: CASSVAKQGSGANVLTF; cdr3_nt: TGTGCCAGCAGCGTAGCGAAACAGGGATCTGGGGCCAACGTCCTGACTTTC
v_call: TRBV19; j_call: TRBJ2-1; clone_size: NA; d_call: TRBD1; cdr3_aa: CASSIEGQVYNEQFF; cdr3_nt: TGTGCCAGTAGTATAGAGGGACAGGTCTACAATGAGCAGTTCTTC
v_call: TRBV2; j_call: TRBJ2-7; clone_size: NA; d_call: NA; cdr3_aa: CASSEALRPGQSSYEQYF; cdr3_nt: TGTGCCAGCAGTGAAGCGCTTAGGCCGGGACAAAGCTCCTACGAGCAGTACTTC
v_call: TRBV25-1; j_call: TRBJ2-3; clone_size: NA; d_call: TRBD1; cdr3_aa: CASREDRAQASSTDTQYF; cdr3_nt: TGTGCCAGCAGGGAGGACAGGGCCCAGGCTTCTAGCACAGATACGCAGTATTTT
v_call: TRBV13; j_call: TRBJ2-2; clone_size: NA; d_call: NA; cdr3_aa: CASSLGQNTGELFF; cdr3_nt: TGTGCCAGCAGCTTAGGACAGAACACCGGGGAGCTGTTTTTT
v_call: TRBV19; j_call: TRBJ1-4; clone_size: once; d_call: NA; cdr3_aa: CASRRKWGGLNEKLFF; cdr3_nt: TGTGCCAGTAGGAGGAAGTGGGGAGGCCTTAATGAAAAACTGTTTTTT
v_call: TRBV5-1; j_call: TRBJ1-1; clone_size: few; d_call: TRBD1; cdr3_aa: CASSLTGGALFYFF; cdr3_nt: TGCGCCAGCAGCTTGACAGGGGGGGCCTTGTTTTATTTCTTT
v_call: TRBV6-5; j_call: TRBJ1-1; clone_size: NA; d_call: TRBD1; cdr3_aa: CASSYGTGTAFF; cdr3_nt: TGTGCCAGCAGTTATGGGACAGGGACGGCTTTCTTT
v_call: TRBV9; j_call: TRBJ1-5; clone_size: NA; d_call: NA; cdr3_aa: CASSVGGGANQPQHF; cdr3_nt: TGTGCCAGCAGCGTAGGGGGCGGTGCCAATCAGCCCCAGCATTTT
v_call: TRBV28; j_call: TRBJ2-3; clone_size: NA; d_call: NA; cdr3_aa: CASSPGGVADTQYF; cdr3_nt: TGTGCCTCCTCCCCCGGAGGGGTCGCAGATACGCAGTATTTT
v_call: TRBV19; j_call: TRBJ1-5; clone_size: NA; d_call: TRBD1; cdr3_aa: CASTGTGGWQPQHF; cdr3_nt: TGTGCCAGTACCGGGACAGGGGGCTGGCAGCCCCAGCATTTT
v_call: TRBV6-5; j_call: TRBJ1-6; clone_size: NA; d_call: NA; cdr3_aa: CASRFRTENSPLHF; cdr3_nt: TGTGCCAGCAGATTCAGGACAGAGAATTCACCCCTCCACTTT
v_call: TRBV11-3; j_call: TRBJ2-2; clone_size: NA; d_call: NA; cdr3_aa: CASSSGWDTGELFF; cdr3_nt: TGTGCCAGCAGCTCAGGGTGGGACACCGGGGAGCTGTTTTTT
v_call: TRBV7-3; j_call: TRBJ2-1; clone_size: NA; d_call: NA; cdr3_aa: CASSSPGEQFF; cdr3_nt: TGTGCCAGCAGCTCCCCGGGGGAGCAGTTCTTC
v_call: TRBV18; j_call: TRBJ2-5; clone_size: once; d_call: TRBD2; cdr3_aa: CASSLRLAGGPRTQYF; cdr3_nt: TGTGCCAGCTCCCTCCGACTAGCGGGGGGCCCCCGGACCCAGTACTTC
v_call: TRBV7-2; j_call: TRBJ1-5; clone_size: NA; d_call: NA; cdr3_aa: CASSLPNQPQHF; cdr3_nt: TGTGCCAGCAGCTTACCGAATCAGCCCCAGCATTTT
v_call: TRBV19; j_call: TRBJ1-6; clone_size: NA; d_call: TRBD1; cdr3_aa: CASIAFQGDGGSPLHF; cdr3_nt: TGTGCCAGTATAGCCTTCCAGGGGGATGGTGGTTCACCCCTCCACTTT
v_call: TRBV6-6; j_call: TRBJ2-7; clone_size: NA; d_call: TRBD1; cdr3_aa: CASSYAGQGAGLEYF; cdr3_nt: TGTGCCAGCAGTTACGCAGGACAGGGGGCGGGGTTGGAGTACTTC
v_call: TRBV25-1; j_call: TRBJ2-1; clone_size: NA; d_call: TRBD1; cdr3_aa: CASSGPDREPYNEQFF; cdr3_nt: TGTGCCAGCAGTGGCCCGGACAGGGAACCCTACAATGAGCAGTTCTTC
v_call: TRBV10-3; j_call: TRBJ2-7; clone_size: few; d_call: NA; cdr3_aa: CAAKTPTRPYDEQYF; cdr3_nt: TGTGCCGCAAAAACTCCCACTAGGCCCTACGACGAGCAGTACTTC
v_call: TRBV7-3; j_call: TRBJ2-5; clone_size: NA; d_call: NA; cdr3_aa: CASSLRGQRQETQYF; cdr3_nt: TGTGCCAGCAGCTTACGAGGACAACGCCAAGAGACCCAGTACTTC
v_call: TRBV27; j_call: TRBJ2-2; clone_size: NA; d_call: NA; cdr3_aa: CASSLGRELFF; cdr3_nt: TGTGCCAGCAGTTTAGGCCGGGAGCTGTTTTTT
v_call: TRBV15; j_call: TRBJ1-3; clone_size: NA; d_call: NA; cdr3_aa: CATSVGRGGNTIYF; cdr3_nt: TGTGCCACCAGCGTTGGCCGAGGTGGAAACACCATATATTTT
v_call: TRBV5-1; j_call: TRBJ1-6; clone_size: NA; d_call: NA; cdr3_aa: CASSQQQGENSPLHF; cdr3_nt: TGCGCCAGCAGCCAACAACAGGGAGAGAATTCACCCCTCCACTTT
v_call: TRBV28; j_call: TRBJ1-5; clone_size: NA; d_call: TRBD1; cdr3_aa: CASSLFGRGISNQPQHF; cdr3_nt: TGTGCCAGCAGTTTATTCGGCAGGGGGATTAGCAATCAGCCCCAGCATTTT
v_call: TRBV15; j_call: TRBJ1-1; clone_size: few; d_call: NA; cdr3_aa: CATSRDRSGNTEAFF; cdr3_nt: TGTGCCACCAGCAGAGACAGGTCCGGGAACACTGAAGCTTTCTTT
v_call: TRBV7-2; j_call: TRBJ1-5; clone_size: NA; d_call: NA; cdr3_aa: CASSLARQEPQHF; cdr3_nt: TGTGCCAGCAGCTTAGCCAGACAGGAGCCCCAGCATTTT
v_call: TRBV5-1; j_call: TRBJ2-2; clone_size: NA; d_call: TRBD1; cdr3_aa: CASSLGPGTGAYGELFF; cdr3_nt: TGCGCCAGCAGCTTGGGCCCCGGGACAGGGGCATACGGGGAGCTGTTTTTT
v_call: TRBV7-8; j_call: TRBJ1-3; clone_size: NA; d_call: NA; cdr3_aa: CASSLEGAGLRGNTIYF; cdr3_nt: TGTGCCAGCAGCTTAGAGGGAGCAGGCCTAAGGGGAAACACCATATATTTT
v_call: TRBV5-1; j_call: TRBJ1-2; clone_size: NA; d_call: NA; cdr3_aa: CASSSDRSGFDGYTF; cdr3_nt: TGCGCCAGCAGCTCGGACCGTTCAGGGTTCGATGGCTACACCTTC
v_call: TRBV19; j_call: TRBJ2-1; clone_size: NA; d_call: NA; cdr3_aa: CASSITAGPYNEQFF; cdr3_nt: TGTGCCAGTAGTATCACCGCGGGGCCCTACAATGAGCAGTTCTTC
v_call: TRBV7-2; j_call: TRBJ2-5; clone_size: NA; d_call: TRBD1; cdr3_aa: CASSLVPGGGEETQYF; cdr3_nt: TGTGCCAGCAGCTTAGTCCCAGGGGGTGGAGAGGAGACCCAGTACTTC
v_call: TRBV5-4; j_call: TRBJ2-5; clone_size: NA; d_call: TRBD2; cdr3_aa: CASRPTSGGPETQYF; cdr3_nt: TGTGCCAGCAGGCCGACTAGCGGGGGCCCCGAGACCCAGTACTTC